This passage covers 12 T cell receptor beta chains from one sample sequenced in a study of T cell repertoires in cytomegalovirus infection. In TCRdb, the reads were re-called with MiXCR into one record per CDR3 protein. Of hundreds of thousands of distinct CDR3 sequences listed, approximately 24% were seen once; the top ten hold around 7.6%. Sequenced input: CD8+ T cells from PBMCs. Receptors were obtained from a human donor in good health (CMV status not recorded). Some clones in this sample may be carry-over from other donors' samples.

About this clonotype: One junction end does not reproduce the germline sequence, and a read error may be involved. The CDR3 spells CVSDPGNTEALF. DNA for the CDR3: TGTGTCTCGGACCCCGGGAACACTGAAGCTCTCTTT. The chain has TRBV7-6 and TRBJ1-1; D is unresolved. The CDR3 consists of 12 residues. In germline, CDR1 is SGHVS, CDR2 FNYEAQ. Variable domain in full (rest from reference TRBV7-6 and TRBJ1-1): GAGVSQSPRYKVTKRGQDVALRCDPISGHVSLYWYRQALGQGPEFLTYFNYEAQQDKSGLPNDRFSAERPEGSISTLTIQRTEQRDSAMYRCVSDPGNTEALFGQGTRLTVV.

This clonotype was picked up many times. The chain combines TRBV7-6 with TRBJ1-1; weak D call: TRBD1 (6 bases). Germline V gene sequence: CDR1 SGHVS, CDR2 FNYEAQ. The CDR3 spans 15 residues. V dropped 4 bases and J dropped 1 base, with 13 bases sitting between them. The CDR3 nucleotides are TGTGCCAGCAGCTACCTCGACAGGCCGAACACTGAAGCTTTCTTT. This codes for CASSYLDRPNTEAFF.

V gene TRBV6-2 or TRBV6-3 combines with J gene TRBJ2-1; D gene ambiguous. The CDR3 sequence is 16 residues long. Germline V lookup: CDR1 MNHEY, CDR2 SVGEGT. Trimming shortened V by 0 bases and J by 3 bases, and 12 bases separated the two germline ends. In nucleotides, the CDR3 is TGTGCCAGCAGTTACTCGCCGGACGGATACTACAATGAGCAGTTCTTC. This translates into CASSYSPDGYYNEQFF.

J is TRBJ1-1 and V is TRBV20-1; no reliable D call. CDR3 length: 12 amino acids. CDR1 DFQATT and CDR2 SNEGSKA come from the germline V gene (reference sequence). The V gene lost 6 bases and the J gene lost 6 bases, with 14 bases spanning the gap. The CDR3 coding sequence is TGCAGTGCCATCAAGGGAGGCGCTGAAGCTTTCTTT. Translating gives CSAIKGGAEAFF.

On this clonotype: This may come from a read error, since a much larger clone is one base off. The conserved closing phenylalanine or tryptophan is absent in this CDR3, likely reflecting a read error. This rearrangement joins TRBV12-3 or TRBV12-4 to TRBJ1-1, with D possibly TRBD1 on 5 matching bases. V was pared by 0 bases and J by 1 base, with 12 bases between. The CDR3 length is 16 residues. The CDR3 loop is CASSLAVTGGNTEAFS. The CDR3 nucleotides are TGTGCCAGCAGTTTAGCCGTTACAGGAGGGAACACTGAAGCTTTCTCT.

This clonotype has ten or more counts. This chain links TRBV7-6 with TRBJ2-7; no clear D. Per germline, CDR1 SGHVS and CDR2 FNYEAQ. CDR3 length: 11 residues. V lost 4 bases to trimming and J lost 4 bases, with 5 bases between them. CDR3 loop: CASSSAYEQYF. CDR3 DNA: TGTGCCAGCAGCTCGGCATACGAGCAGTACTTC.

CDR3 amino acids: CASSFGGAMDTQYF. The CDR3 DNA reads TGTGCCAGCAGTTTCGGGGGGGCCATGGATACGCAGTATTTT. The rearrangement joins TRBV6-8 to TRBJ2-3, with 8 bases that match TRBD2. This CDR3 has 14 residues. Trimming took 4 bases from V and 6 from J; bases not matched to a gene: 6. The germline V gene has CDR1 MNHGY and CDR2 SAAAGT.

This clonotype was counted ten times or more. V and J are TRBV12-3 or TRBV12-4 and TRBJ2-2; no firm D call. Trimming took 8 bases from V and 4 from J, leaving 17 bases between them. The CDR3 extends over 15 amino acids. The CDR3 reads CASLRGIGFTGELFF. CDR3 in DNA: TGTGCCAGCCTCAGAGGAATAGGGTTCACCGGGGAGCTGTTTTTT.

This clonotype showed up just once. The CDR3 loop reads CSVRGLAGSSYNEQFF. CDR3 DNA: TGCAGCGTTCGGGGACTAGCGGGGAGCTCCTACAATGAGCAGTTCTTC. The chain is built from TRBV29-1 and TRBJ2-1, with TRBD2 matching over 13 bases. The junction had 4 bases not matched to a gene; V was cut back by 5 bases and J by 0 bases. Per the germline V gene, CDR1 is SQVTM and CDR2 is ANQGSEA. The CDR3 consists of 16 residues.

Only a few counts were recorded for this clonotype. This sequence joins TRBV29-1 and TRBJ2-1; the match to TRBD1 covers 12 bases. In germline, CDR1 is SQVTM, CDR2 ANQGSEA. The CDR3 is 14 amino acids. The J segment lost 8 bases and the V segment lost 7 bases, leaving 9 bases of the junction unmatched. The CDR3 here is CSGIGGQGAYEQFF. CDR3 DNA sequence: TGCAGCGGAATTGGGGGACAGGGGGCATATGAGCAGTTCTTC.

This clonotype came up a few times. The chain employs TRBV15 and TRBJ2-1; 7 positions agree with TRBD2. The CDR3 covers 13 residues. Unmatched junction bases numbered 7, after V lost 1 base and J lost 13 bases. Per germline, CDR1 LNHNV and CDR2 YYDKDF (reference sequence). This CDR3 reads CATSRVGTIGQFF. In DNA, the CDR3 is TGTGCCACCAGCAGAGTTGGGACTATAGGACAGTTCTTC.

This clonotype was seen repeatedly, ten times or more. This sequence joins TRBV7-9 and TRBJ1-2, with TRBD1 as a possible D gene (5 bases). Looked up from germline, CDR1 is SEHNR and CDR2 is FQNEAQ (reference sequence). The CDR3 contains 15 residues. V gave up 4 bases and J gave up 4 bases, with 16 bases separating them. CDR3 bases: TGTGCCAGCAGCTCATTGAGGGGCCACACCTATGGCTACACCTTC. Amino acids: CASSSLRGHTYGYTF.